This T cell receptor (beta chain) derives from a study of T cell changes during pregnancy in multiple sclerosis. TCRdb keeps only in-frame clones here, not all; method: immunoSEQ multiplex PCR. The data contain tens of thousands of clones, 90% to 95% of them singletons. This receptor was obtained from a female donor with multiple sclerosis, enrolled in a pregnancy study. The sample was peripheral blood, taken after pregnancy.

The CDR3 DNA reads as TGTGCCAGCAGACCGGGACTAGCGGGGGCCTATACCTACGAGCAGTACTTC. It codes for CASRPGLAGAYTYEQYF. The chain combines TRBV6-4 with TRBJ2-7; 14 nucleotides align to TRBD2. Losses at the gene ends were 6 bases for V and 2 bases for J; bases not matched to a gene: 9. There are 17 residues in the CDR3. CDR1 MRHNA and CDR2 SNTAGT come from the germline V gene.